This T cell receptor (beta chain) was sequenced in a study of low-dose radiotherapy and immunotherapy resistance in tumors. Study-wide context: One day prior to radiation and immunotherapy, intravenous cyclophosphamide at 200 mg/m2 was given, repeated every two weeks.

There are many counts of this clonotype. The ends were cut back, 6 bases at V and 6 bases at J, with 18 bases in the middle. The CDR3 contains 14 residues. CDR1 is MNHEY, CDR2 SVGEGT, per germline. TRAV- and TRBV-specific primers, spanning alpha and beta chains, primed first-strand cDNA. The authors ran 15 to 25 PCR cycles to amplify TCRs with a constant-region primer and V-primer adapter. TCRdb reanalysed the reads using MiXCR and keeps one entry per CDR3 protein. Of approximately 84,000 distinct CDR3 sequences in the sample, 15% to 20% were seen once. Time point indicated: before trial treatment. Patients who could take part had advanced solid tumors with no tumor-infiltrating lymphocytes.

The sequence came from a male donor with prostate cancer. Sequences were derived from PBMCs, sampled before treatment. This sequence joins TRBV6-2 or TRBV6-3 and TRBJ2-7; D assignment may be TRBD1 or TRBD2 (5 bases each). Written as DNA, the CDR3 is TGTGCCAGCAGCCAGACCGGGACCGGGCGCGAGCAGTACTTC. Its translation: CASSQTGTGREQYF.